This TCR beta chain was identified during a study of shared clonotypes between healthy human individuals. Overall study results and limits: Sequencing depth was expected to influence donor clonotype sharing. Sampling covered nothing but blood. Tissue TCR repertoires likely differ from those found in blood.

Trimming cost V 5 bases and J 8 bases, with 18 bases left between them. The CDR3 extends over 14 amino acids. Germline-derived CDR1 and CDR2 are LNHDA and SQIVND (reference sequence). Note on this clone: Its antigen is still unknown.

Genomic DNA of every subset was divided equally among multiple immunoSEQ plates. Using immunoSEQ multiplex PCR, the repertoire was profiled, and TCRdb retains in-frame clones only, with some absent. The sample yields about 490,000 clones, 76% seen once. The source material was PBMCs. V and J are TRBV19 and TRBJ1-2; D is perhaps TRBD1 (5 bases). The TCR sequence derives from a woman between 40 and 55 years old in good health. Some clones in this sample may be carry-over from other donors' samples. CDR3 bases: TGTGCCAGTAGTCCAGGGACCGCCCTTCGCGGCTACACCTTC. Protein product: CASSPGTALRGYTF.